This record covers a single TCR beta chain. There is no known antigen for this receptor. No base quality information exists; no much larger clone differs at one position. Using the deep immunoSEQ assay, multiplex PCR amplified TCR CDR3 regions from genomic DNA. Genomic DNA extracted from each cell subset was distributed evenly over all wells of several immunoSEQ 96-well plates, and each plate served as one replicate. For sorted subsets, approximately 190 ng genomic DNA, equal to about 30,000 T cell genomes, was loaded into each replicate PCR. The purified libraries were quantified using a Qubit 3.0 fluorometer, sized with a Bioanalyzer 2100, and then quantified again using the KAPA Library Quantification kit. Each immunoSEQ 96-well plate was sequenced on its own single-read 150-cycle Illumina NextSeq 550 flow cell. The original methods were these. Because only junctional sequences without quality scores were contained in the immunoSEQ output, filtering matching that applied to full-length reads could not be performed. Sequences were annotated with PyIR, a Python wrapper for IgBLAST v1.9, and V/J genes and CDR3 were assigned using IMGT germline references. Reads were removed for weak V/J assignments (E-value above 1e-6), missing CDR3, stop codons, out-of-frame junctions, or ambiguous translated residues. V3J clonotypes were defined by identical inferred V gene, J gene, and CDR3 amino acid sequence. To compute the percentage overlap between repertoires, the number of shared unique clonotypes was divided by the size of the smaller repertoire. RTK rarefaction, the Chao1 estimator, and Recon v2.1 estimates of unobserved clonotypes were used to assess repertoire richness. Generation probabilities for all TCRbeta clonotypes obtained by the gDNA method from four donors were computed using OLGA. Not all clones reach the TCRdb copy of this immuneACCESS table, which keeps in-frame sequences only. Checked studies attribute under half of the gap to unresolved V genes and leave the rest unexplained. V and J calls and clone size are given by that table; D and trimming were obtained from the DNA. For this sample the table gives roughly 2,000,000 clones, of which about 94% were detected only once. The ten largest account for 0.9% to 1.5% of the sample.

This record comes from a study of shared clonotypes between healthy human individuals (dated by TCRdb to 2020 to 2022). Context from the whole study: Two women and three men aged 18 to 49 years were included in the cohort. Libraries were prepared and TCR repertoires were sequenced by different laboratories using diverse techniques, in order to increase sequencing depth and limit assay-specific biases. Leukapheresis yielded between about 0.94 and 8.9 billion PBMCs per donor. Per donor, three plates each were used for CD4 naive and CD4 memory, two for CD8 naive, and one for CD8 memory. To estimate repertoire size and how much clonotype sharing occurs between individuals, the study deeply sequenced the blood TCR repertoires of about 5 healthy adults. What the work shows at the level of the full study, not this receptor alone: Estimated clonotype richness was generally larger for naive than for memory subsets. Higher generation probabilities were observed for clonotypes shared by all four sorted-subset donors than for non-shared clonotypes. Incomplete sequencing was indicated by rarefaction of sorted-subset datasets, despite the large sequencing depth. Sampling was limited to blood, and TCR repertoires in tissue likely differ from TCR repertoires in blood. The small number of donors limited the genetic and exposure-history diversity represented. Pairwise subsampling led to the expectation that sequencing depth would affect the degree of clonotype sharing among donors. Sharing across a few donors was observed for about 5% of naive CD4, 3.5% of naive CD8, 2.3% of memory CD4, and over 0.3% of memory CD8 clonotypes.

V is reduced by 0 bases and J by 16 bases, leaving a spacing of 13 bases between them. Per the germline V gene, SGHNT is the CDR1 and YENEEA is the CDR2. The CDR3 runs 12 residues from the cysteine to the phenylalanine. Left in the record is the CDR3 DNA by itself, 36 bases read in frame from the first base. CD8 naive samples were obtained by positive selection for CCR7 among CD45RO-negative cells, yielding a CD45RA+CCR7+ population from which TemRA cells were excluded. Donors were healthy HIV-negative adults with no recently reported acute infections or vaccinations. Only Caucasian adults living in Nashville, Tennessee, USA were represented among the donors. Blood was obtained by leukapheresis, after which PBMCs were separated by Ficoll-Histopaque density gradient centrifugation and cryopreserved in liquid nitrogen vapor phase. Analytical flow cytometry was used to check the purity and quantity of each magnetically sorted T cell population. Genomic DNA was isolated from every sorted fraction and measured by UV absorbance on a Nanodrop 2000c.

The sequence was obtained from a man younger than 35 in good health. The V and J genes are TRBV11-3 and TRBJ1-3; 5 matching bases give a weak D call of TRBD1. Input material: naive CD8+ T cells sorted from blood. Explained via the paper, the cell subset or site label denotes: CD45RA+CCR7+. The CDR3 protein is CASSLERGDSYF. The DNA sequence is TGTGCCAGCAGCTTAGAACGGGGGGATAGTTATTTT.